This TCR beta chain came from a study of blood T cell repertoires in COVID-19. The table came from immunoSEQ multiplex PCR; TCRdb's copy has only in-frame clones and leaves some out. The data contain roughly 160,000 clones, 79% of them singletons. CDR1 is MNHEY and CDR2 is SVGAGI in the germline V gene. V gave up 5 bases and J gave up 6 bases, with 11 bases separating them. The CDR3 loop spans 12 amino acids. The gene calls are TRBV6-5 and TRBJ2-7; TRBD2 is a possible D gene (6 bases). This sequence was found in a woman aged 70-85 years in a cohort exposed to, infected with or recovered from COVID-19 (not recorded which). Sequenced input: PBMCs or T cells enriched from blood (not recorded which). This chain's CDR3 is CASSTDGGEQYF. The DNA for the CDR3 is TGTGCCAGCAGTACGGACGGGGGCGAGCAGTACTTC.